The 22 T cell receptor beta chains below all came from one sample that was sequenced in a study of cytomegalovirus exposure and HLA in healthy donors. This PCR relied on a set of 60 Vbeta primers and 13 Jbeta primers. The assay was immunoSEQ multiplex PCR, and TCRdb's table has in-frame clones only and misses some. The repertoire holds around 150,000 clones, with over 75% as singletons. Sequenced: PBMCs. These TCRs come from a man under 40 in good health and CMV-seropositive.

A single count supports this clone. J is TRBJ1-4 and V is TRBV5-6, with D possibly TRBD1 on 5 matching bases. Germline V gene lookup returns CDR1 SGHDT and CDR2 YYEEEE. V was pared by 4 bases and J by 0 bases, with 13 bases between. The CDR3 is 16 amino acids. CDR3 loop: CASSRETGATNEKLFF. The CDR3 bases are TGTGCCAGCAGCCGAGAAACAGGAGCAACTAATGAAAAACTGTTTTTT.

This rearrangement joins TRBV15 to TRBJ2-7, with 10 nucleotides matching TRBD1. The germline V gene encodes CDR1 LNHNV and CDR2 YYDKDF (reference sequence). Trimming took 1 base from V and 4 from J; bases not matched to a gene: 4. This CDR3 comprises 15 residues. This CDR3 is CATSRGQGAFYEQYF. For the CDR3, the DNA is TGTGCCACCAGCAGAGGACAGGGGGCATTTTACGAGCAGTACTTC.

The gene calls are TRBV5-4 and TRBJ2-3, with 7 bases aligning to TRBD1. The CDR3 loop spans 13 amino acids. V lost 8 bases, J lost 4 bases, and 7 bases stayed unmatched. The germline V gene has CDR1 SGHNT and CDR2 YYREEE (reference sequence). This CDR3 is CASKQGLADTQYF. The CDR3 DNA reads TGTGCCAGTAAACAGGGGCTAGCAGATACGCAGTATTTT.

In DNA form, the CDR3 reads TGTGCCTCCAATCCAACTAGCGGGAACACCGGGGAGCTGTTTTTT. As protein: CASNPTSGNTGELFF. The chain is built from TRBV7-9 and TRBJ2-2, with 8 positions matching TRBD2. CDR1 and CDR2 from the germline V gene are SEHNR and FQNEAQ (reference sequence). With V trimmed by 11 bases and J by 1 base, 9 bases remained unmatched. CDR3 length: 15 residues.

This chain uses TRBV28 with TRBJ2-3; 14 nucleotides agree with TRBD2. Trimming cost V 2 bases and J 6 bases; bases outside gene matches: 10. This CDR3 is 18 amino acids long. Germline CDR1 and CDR2: MDHEN and SYDVKM. DNA of the CDR3: TGTGCCAGCAGTTTAAGACGGGGGACTAGCGGGAGACGGGATACGCAGTATTTT. Translating it yields CASSLRRGTSGRRDTQYF.

The gene calls are TRBV19 and TRBJ1-5; D unclear. From germline, CDR1 is LNHDA and CDR2 SQIVND (reference sequence). CDR3 size: 12 residues. The V end was cut by 5 bases, the J end by 5 bases, with 7 bases between. This CDR3 reads CASSFTYQPQHF. The CDR3 DNA follows: TGTGCCAGTAGTTTCACTTATCAGCCCCAGCATTTT. The complete variable domain, with remaining parts taken from reference TRBV19 and TRBJ1-5, reads DGGITQSPKYLFRKEGQNVTLSCEQNLNHDAMYWYRQDPGQGLRLIYYSQIVNDFQKGDIAEGYSVSREKKESFPLTVTSAQKNPTAFYLCASSFTYQPQHFGDGTRLSIL.

The chain carries TRBV30 and TRBJ2-3; D uncertain. V dropped 0 bases and J dropped 2 bases, with 18 bases sitting between them. The V gene's germline CDR1 is GTSNPN and CDR2 SVGIG (reference sequence). This CDR3 is 17 amino acids long. The CDR3 spells CAWSVRIHSRVTDTQYF. CDR3 in DNA: TGTGCCTGGAGTGTACGGATCCATAGCCGAGTCACAGATACGCAGTATTTT.

This clone was counted many times. The chain carries TRBV4-1 and TRBJ2-1; D is uncertain. CDR3 length: 12 residues. Per the germline V gene, CDR1 is MGHRA and CDR2 is YSYEKL. V lost 4 bases, J lost 10 bases, and 11 bases lay in between. The CDR3 DNA follows: TGCGCCAGCAGCCCTCGGAGAGAGGAGCAGTTCTTC. Amino acid sequence: CASSPRREEQFF.

The chain is built from TRBV7-9 and TRBJ1-6; 8 bases fit TRBD1. With V trimmed by 5 bases and J by 7 bases, 10 bases remained unmatched. Germline values: CDR1 SEHNR, CDR2 FQNEAQ (reference sequence). The CDR3 length is 16 residues. The DNA for the CDR3 is TGTGCCAGCAGCCCCGGGGGCAGGGGGCTGAATTCACCCCTCCACTTT. Its protein is CASSPGGRGLNSPLHF.

The chain joins TRBV19 to TRBJ2-2, with 9 positions matching TRBD1. Germline assignment: CDR1 LNHDA and CDR2 SQIVND (reference sequence). CDR3 length: 15 amino acids. The ends lost 6 bases at V and 0 bases at J; junction bases unmatched: 2. The CDR3 loop is CASRDRGPNTGELFF. The CDR3 nucleotides read TGTGCCAGTAGGGACAGGGGCCCGAACACCGGGGAGCTGTTTTTT.

The V and J genes are TRBV6-5 and TRBJ2-1, with 7 bases lining up with TRBD1. V was clipped by 6 bases and J by 4 bases; unmatched bases: 3. This CDR3 spans 13 amino acids. Germline CDR1 reads MNHEY; CDR2 reads SVGAGI. For the CDR3, the DNA is TGTGCCAGCAGCTGGGACAGATACAATGAGCAGTTCTTC. It codes for CASSWDRYNEQFF.

V and J are TRBV27 and TRBJ2-1, with a tentative D call TRBD2 (7 bases). The germline V gene has CDR1 MNHEY and CDR2 SMNVEV (reference sequence). This CDR3 has 14 residues. Trimming stripped 10 bases from V and 11 bases from J, with 24 bases between. CDR3 amino acids: CATRGGLAAGKQFF. The CDR3 coding sequence is TGTGCCACCAGGGGTGGGCTAGCGGCCGGTAAGCAGTTCTTC.

J is TRBJ1-2 and V is TRBV12-5; 9 bases fit TRBD1. Germline loops: CDR1 LGHNT, CDR2 FRNRAP. The CDR3 totals 14 residues. V lost 1 base to trimming and J lost 4 bases; unmatched junction nucleotides: 1. DNA for the CDR3: TGTGCTAGTGGTTTGGCGACAGGGGGCTATGGCTACACCTTC. Protein product: CASGLATGGYGYTF.

In this sample, this clone turned up once. The chain's CDR3 is CASSAPRDRGSYEQYF. CDR3 nucleotides: TGTGCCAGCAGCGCTCCCCGGGACAGGGGGTCCTACGAGCAGTACTTC. The chain uses TRBV7-9 and TRBJ2-7; the match to TRBD1 covers 11 bases. CDR3 length: 16 amino acids. The germline CDR1 and CDR2 sequences are SEHNR and FQNEAQ (reference sequence). J lost 1 base, V lost 5 bases, and 7 bases had no gene match.

The J gene is TRBJ2-1, the V gene TRBV15; D is possibly TRBD1 (6 bases). Germline assignment: CDR1 LNHNV and CDR2 YYDKDF (reference sequence). V was shortened by 8 bases and J by 6 bases, with 14 bases between the two germline ends. CDR3 length: 13 residues. Here the CDR3 DNA reads TGTGCCACCGGGCACAGGGATGTCAATGAGCAGTTCTTC. Encoded protein: CATGHRDVNEQFF.

The chain employs TRBV29-1 and TRBJ1-1; TRBD1 might be the D (6 bases). The CDR3 has 13 amino acids. Trimming cost V 2 bases and J 7 bases, with 14 bases left between them. Germline values: CDR1 SQVTM, CDR2 ANQGSEA. The CDR3 bases are TGCAGCGTTGAAACCACGGACAGAATTGAAGCTTTCTTT. Protein sequence: CSVETTDRIEAFF.

In DNA form, the CDR3 reads TGTGCCAGCAGCTCGGTGGGCAGGGGTGAGCAGTACTTC. It translates to CASSSVGRGEQYF. V gene TRBV5-6 combines with J gene TRBJ2-7, with a weak D call TRBD1 (6 bases). Trimming took off 3 bases at V and 7 bases at J, with 14 bases between the two ends. Looked up from germline, CDR1 is SGHDT and CDR2 is YYEEEE. CDR3 length equals 13 residues.

The V call is TRBV28, the J call TRBJ2-7; weak D call: TRBD1 (6 bases). V was trimmed by 5 bases and J by 0 bases, leaving 14 bases between them. The germline V gene has CDR1 MDHEN and CDR2 SYDVKM. CDR3 length: 15 residues. This chain's CDR3 is CASSTPQGFSYEQYF. DNA for the CDR3: TGTGCCAGCAGTACCCCACAGGGCTTCTCCTACGAGCAGTACTTC.

The chain joins TRBV5-1 to TRBJ2-7, with 10 bases matching TRBD2. Germline loops: CDR1 SGHRS, CDR2 YFSETQ. The CDR3 runs to 14 residues. J gave up 2 bases and V 4 bases, and 3 bases lay outside the gene matches. Here the CDR3 DNA reads TGCGCCAGCAGCGGACTAGCGGACCCCTACGAGCAGTACTTC. It encodes CASSGLADPYEQYF.

The CDR3 spells CATRLAGVTTQYF. The CDR3 DNA reads TGTGCCACCAGACTAGCGGGAGTAACTACGCAGTACTTC. The chain links TRBV27 to TRBJ2-7, with TRBD2 identical over 12 bases. The germline V gene has CDR1 MNHEY and CDR2 SMNVEV (reference sequence). The trim removed 10 bases at V and 9 bases at J, leaving 10 bases unmatched. This CDR3 has 13 amino acids.

The chain uses TRBV27 and TRBJ1-1; D gene ambiguous. Trimming cost V 3 bases and J 1 base, with 12 bases left between them. The CDR3 loop spans 15 amino acids. Germline-derived CDR1 and CDR2 are MNHEY and SMNVEV (reference sequence). This CDR3 reads CASSLRAGKNTEAFF. The DNA of the CDR3 is TGTGCCAGCAGTTTGAGGGCGGGCAAGAACACTGAAGCTTTCTTT.

In its sample, this clone is medium-sized (0.01 to 0.1%). J is TRBJ2-3 and V is TRBV7-2, with unresolved D. There are 15 residues in the CDR3. Germline-derived CDR1 and CDR2 are SGHTA and FQGNSA. Trimming pared 3 bases from V and 5 bases from J, leaving 15 bases between. CDR3 protein: CASSFLSVVRDTQYF. The CDR3 DNA reads as TGTGCCAGCAGCTTTTTGTCGGTAGTTAGAGATACGCAGTATTTT.